Listed below are T cell receptor beta chains from one sample, sequenced in a study of Graves' ophthalmopathy and Graves' hyperthyroidism. TCRdb reanalysed the multiplex PCR reads using MiXCR and keeps one entry per CDR3 protein. Counted here are around 1,200,000 distinct CDR3 sequences, roughly two fifths occurring once; the ten biggest clones make up approximately 10%. Sequencing was done on a sample of peripheral blood or thyroid tissue (not recorded which). Receptor source: an adult man with Graves' hyperthyroidism. Both conserved end residues are part of each CDR3. A D gene is named only where the DNA matches it firmly. The size of a clone is reported for some rows only, either as once, few or many, or as a class for expanded clones.

d_gene | j_gene | abundance | v_gene | CDR3nt | CDR3aa
TRBD2 | TRBJ2-2 | few | TRBV11-2 | TGTGCCAGCAGCTTAGATCGTCTAGCGGGAGTTACCGGGGAGCTGTTTTTT | CASSLDRLAGVTGELFF
TRBD1 | TRBJ1-1 | . | TRBV7-2 | TGTGCCAGCAGTAGACAGGGGGGGAGGTGGACTGAAGCTTTCTTT | CASSRQGGRWTEAFF
TRBD1 | TRBJ1-5 | . | TRBV7-9 | TGTGCCAGTGGCCCGCAGGGGGAGATTCAGCCCCAGCATTTT | CASGPQGEIQPQHF
TRBD1 | TRBJ2-7 | . | TRBV7-2 | TGTGCCAGCAGTTACTCGACAGGGCTCAGCTCCTACGAGCAGTACTTC | CASSYSTGLSSYEQYF
TRBD1 | TRBJ1-6 | . | TRBV10-3 | TGTGCCAGCAGGACCCGGGACAGGGCCTATAATTCACCCCTCCACTTT | CASRTRDRAYNSPLHF
TRBD1 | TRBJ1-2 | many | TRBV19 | TGTGCCAGTACCTCCGACGGGGGACAGGGGAATGGCTACACCTTC | CASTSDGGQGNGYTF
TRBD2 | TRBJ2-7 | few | TRBV4-1 | TGCGCCAGCGGCGGGGGGCCTGCTAGCGACGAGCAGTACTTC | CASGGGPASDEQYF
. | TRBJ1-2 | . | TRBV9 | TGTGCCAGCAGCCCGGGAGCCCGCGATGGCTACACCTTC | CASSPGARDGYTF
TRBD2 | TRBJ2-7 | many | TRBV20-1 | TGCAGTGCTAGAGGTCCGGGACTAGCCGGCGAGCAGTACTTC | CSARGPGLAGEQYF
. | TRBJ2-5 | many | TRBV25-1 | TGTGCCAACCTTGAAGAGACCCAGTACTTC | CANLEETQYF
TRBD2 | TRBJ2-5 | . | TRBV20-1 | TGCAGTGCCCCCCCCGGCGGGAGGGCGACAGAGACCCAGTACTTC | CSAPPGGRATETQYF
TRBD2 | TRBJ2-3 | few | TRBV12-3/TRBV12-4 | TGTGCCAGCAGTTTAGAAACTAGCGGGAGGCGAGGCCGGACGCAGTATTTT | CASSLETSGRRGRTQYF
. | TRBJ2-7 | . | TRBV20-1 | TGCAGTGCTTTCACCAATCAGTTAGTCGCGAGAGGGTACGAGCAGTACTTC | CSAFTNQLVARGYEQYF
. | TRBJ2-7 | many | TRBV7-9 | TGTGCCAGCACTGTATCGATCTTCTCCTACGAGCAGTACTTC | CASTVSIFSYEQYF
. | TRBJ2-7 | few | TRBV28 | TGTGCCAGCAGTTTCTGGCAGAGTACCTACGAGCAGTACTTC | CASSFWQSTYEQYF
. | TRBJ2-2 | . | TRBV6-6 | TGTGCCAGCAGTTACCTTACCTCCACCGGGGAGCTGTTTTTT | CASSYLTSTGELFF
. | TRBJ1-5 | few | TRBV24-1 | TGTGCCACCAGTGATTCTCTCCAGGGCCACAATCAGCCCCAGCATTTT | CATSDSLQGHNQPQHF
. | TRBJ1-6 | many | TRBV25-1 | TGTGCCAGCAGTCTTCAGTTAGGTTCACCCCTCCACTTT | CASSLQLGSPLHF
. | TRBJ1-2 | many | TRBV6-1 | TGTGCCAGCAGTGAAGATGGCAGGGAGGACTATGGCTACACCTTC | CASSEDGREDYGYTF
TRBD1 | TRBJ2-7 | many | TRBV7-3 | TGTGCCAGCAGCTTAACGGGACAGGGGAGGAACGAGCAGTACTTC | CASSLTGQGRNEQYF
TRBD1 | TRBJ1-2 | many | TRBV2 | TGTGCCAGCAGTGACCCCGGACAGGGGGTGCTCCGAGGCTACACCTTC | CASSDPGQGVLRGYTF
TRBD1 | TRBJ1-1 | many | TRBV14 | TGTGCCAGCAGCCCTCTTGGACAGGGCAGCATGAACACTGAAGCTTTCTTT | CASSPLGQGSMNTEAFF
. | TRBJ1-5 | . | TRBV24-1 | TGTGCTAGAGTTGGCCAGGCAAATCAGCCCCAGCATTTT | CARVGQANQPQHF
. | TRBJ1-2 | . | TRBV15 | TGTGCCACCAGCAGGCCTCTTGCGGGCTATGGCTACACCTTC | CATSRPLAGYGYTF
. | TRBJ1-4 | . | TRBV15 | TGTGCCACCAGCAGAGATTCCGGAGGTAATGAAAAACTGTTTTTT | CATSRDSGGNEKLFF
. | TRBJ1-5 | few | TRBV10-3 | TGTGCCATCAGAAAGGACAGAAATCAGCCCCAGCATTTT | CAIRKDRNQPQHF
. | TRBJ1-5 | . | TRBV12-3/TRBV12-4 | TGTGCCAGCAGTTTAGGGGTGCGTGCCCAGCATTTT | CASSLGVRAQHF
. | TRBJ1-5 | . | TRBV28 | TGTGCCAGCAGTTTATACTCAGGGGCCAACAATCAGCCCCAGCATTTT | CASSLYSGANNQPQHF
TRBD1 | TRBJ2-5 | . | TRBV10-3 | TGTGCCATCAGTGTGACAGGGGCGGAGACCCAGTACTTC | CAISVTGAETQYF
TRBD1 | TRBJ2-5 | many | TRBV2 | TGTGCCAGCAGACCAAGACAGGGGGCACGAGAGACCCAGTACTTC | CASRPRQGARETQYF
. | TRBJ2-7 | many | TRBV19 | TGTGCCAGTAGTACTTATGGGCGATCCTACGAGCAGTACTTC | CASSTYGRSYEQYF
TRBD2 | TRBJ2-7 | few | TRBV5-4 | TGTGCCAGCAGCTTATCTTATAGCGGGAAGTCACACTACGAGCAGTACTTC | CASSLSYSGKSHYEQYF
TRBD1 | TRBJ1-2 | . | TRBV29-1 | TGCAGCGTAACAGGGGACCATGGCTACACCTTC | CSVTGDHGYTF
. | TRBJ2-5 | . | TRBV9 | TGTGCCAGCAGCCCAGAAGCCATCCAAGAGACCCAGTACTTC | CASSPEAIQETQYF
TRBD2 | TRBJ2-7 | few | TRBV29-1 | TGCAGCGTTGAAGCGGGGAGGGAGGGTCTCGAGCAGTACTTC | CSVEAGREGLEQYF
. | TRBJ1-2 | many | TRBV2 | TGTGCCAGCAGTTCGGGGGTGACAGGAGCTAACTATGGCTACACCTTC | CASSSGVTGANYGYTF
. | TRBJ1-1 | many | TRBV2 | TGTGCCAGCCTCCCCCCCACGGGCTTGAGCACTGAAGCTTTCTTT | CASLPPTGLSTEAFF
TRBD1 | TRBJ1-2 | few | TRBV28 | TGTGCCGTCCTCCGGGACAGGGGCGAGGGCTACACCTTC | CAVLRDRGEGYTF
. | TRBJ1-6 | . | TRBV20-1 | TGCAGTGCCGTGGACATCGGGTCACCCCTCCACTTT | CSAVDIGSPLHF
TRBD1 | TRBJ1-6 | . | TRBV9 | TGTGCCAGCAGCCAAGATTTGGGACAGGGTTTGGGCTCACCCCTCCACTTT | CASSQDLGQGLGSPLHF